This entry describes one TCR beta chain. Its antigen has not been determined. Base qualities are not provided; no much larger clone lies one nucleotide away. The CDR3 regions of human TCRbeta chains were analyzed by immunosequencing. Per the source publication's procedure: Repertoire TCRs were matched against a reference library of SARS-CoV-2-specific TCRs generated with the MIRA antigen-specificity platform. Breadth was defined as the fraction of unique TCRs that were SARS-CoV-2-associated, and depth was defined as the fraction of total T cells that were SARS-CoV-2-associated. Using the MIRA data, each spike-specific TCR was assigned both to the spike region to which the TCR was reactive and to a CD4 or CD8 class. Log10-transformed breadth and depth values were compared by one-way ANOVA with Sidak's multiple comparisons tests. The table was pulled from immuneACCESS by TCRdb, which kept in-frame rearrangements only. Such tables lose some clones; where checked, under half of the loss comes from unresolved V genes, and the rest has no known cause. V, J and clone size derive from that table, while D and trimming were established from the DNA sequence. Within this sample are about 130,000 clones, with roughly 86% of them counted one time only. The ten largest make up 4.5% to 7% of the sample.

The sample is drawn from a study of T cell responses to AZD1222 COVID-19 vaccine (dated by TCRdb to about 2021). About the investigation overall: A total of approximately 240 trial participants underwent TCR sequencing, of whom 207 had received two doses of AZD1222 and around 25 had received two doses of the MenACWY control vaccine. Trial participants were enrolled by age into subgroups of 18-55, 56-69 and 70-plus years, and around 150, 28 and 57 TCR-sequenced participants, respectively, were included in these subgroups.

The intended sense of this specimen's time point label: about 28 days (+/-7) after the second vaccine dose. AZD1222 recipients with second doses at about 4 weeks or about 12 weeks were pooled, because spike-specific TCR depth and breadth did not differ between schedules. Vaccinee samples were obtained from the UK trials COV001 and COV002, which included a single-blind randomized controlled phase 2/3 trial of AZD1222 (ChAdOx1 nCoV-19) in healthy adults. Trial participant PBMC samples were collected at day 0 and day 28 after the second dose for TCRbeta chain sequencing. What the work shows at the level of the full study, not this receptor alone: A significant rise in spike-specific TCR breadth and depth was observed after two AZD1222 doses relative to day 0 and relative to MenACWY recipients. No day 14 peak-response samples were available, so repertoires were characterized only after the peak T cell response. The 56-69-year group was small, and its depth increase did not reach significance, likely because of low power. Reportedly, close to half of the unique spike-specific TCRs recognized epitopes lying outside the regions that are mutated in the B.1.351 and B.1.1.7 variants. Conclusions about previously exposed vaccinees were limited because only 5 or 6 AZD1222 recipients were SARS-CoV-2 seropositive at baseline. Vaccine-associated CD4 TCRs spanned the whole spike protein, with dominant responses in regions 160-218 and 743-854. Participants were mostly white British and included more females than males, and it was suggested by the authors that clonal diversity may have been underestimated.

CDR1 LGHDT and CDR2 YNNKEL are derived from the germline V gene (reference sequence). Compared with germline, V lacks 4 bases and J lacks 5 bases; bases without a gene match: 4. The CDR3 contains 16 residues, cysteine and phenylalanine counted. Only the CDR3 region is kept as DNA, spanning 48 bases read in frame from base 1. Material: peripheral blood, obtained 28 days after the second AZD1222 dose. The chain is encoded by TRBV3-1 (or the pseudogene TRBV3-2) joined to TRBJ2-5; 16 nucleotides in the junction match TRBD2. The TCR was taken from an adult who received the AZD1222 COVID-19 vaccine. Here is the DNA: TGTGCCAGCAGCCCGGGACTAGCGGGGGGGTGGGAGACCCAGTACTTC. The encoded protein is CASSPGLAGGWETQYF.